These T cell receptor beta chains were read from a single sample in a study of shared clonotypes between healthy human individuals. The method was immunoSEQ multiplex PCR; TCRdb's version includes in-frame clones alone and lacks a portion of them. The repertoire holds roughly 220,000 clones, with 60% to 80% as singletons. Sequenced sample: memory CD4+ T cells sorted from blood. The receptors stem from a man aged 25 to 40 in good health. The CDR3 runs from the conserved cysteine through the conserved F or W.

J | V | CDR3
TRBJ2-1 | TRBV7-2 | CASSLGDPQYEQFF
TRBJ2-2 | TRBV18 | CASSPVNTGELFF
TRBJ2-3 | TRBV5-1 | CASSTTNRGQGADTQYF
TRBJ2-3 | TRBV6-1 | CASSLAGGRYDTQYF
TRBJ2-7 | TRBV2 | CASKRDRAYEQYF
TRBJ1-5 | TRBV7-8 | CASAGQGSNQPQHF
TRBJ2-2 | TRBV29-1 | CSAKAGGPLSGELFF
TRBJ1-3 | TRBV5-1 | CASRAMQDSGNTIYF
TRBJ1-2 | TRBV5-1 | CASSFGGTDYGYTF
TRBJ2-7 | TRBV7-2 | CASSAVAGGSYEQYF